The clone carrying this T cell receptor beta chain was counted ten times or more. What was amplified from RNA transcripts were TCR beta CDR3 regions. The HTBI primer set was used in a first-round RT-PCR of the TCR CDR3. TCRdb passed the multiplex PCR reads through MiXCR, listing each CDR3 protein once. The sample holds roughly 380,000 distinct CDR3 sequences, approximately 15% seen once. The data were taken from a study of T cells in Graves' hyperthyroidism and ophthalmopathy. The origin of this receptor is a woman in her fifties or sixties with Graves' hyperthyroidism. Sequencing was carried out using blood.

The CDR3 protein is CASRGPAPESSYEQYF. For the CDR3, the DNA is TGTGCCAGCAGAGGGCCTGCGCCGGAAAGCTCCTACGAGCAGTACTTC. The chain employs TRBV28 and TRBJ2-7; unclear D gene. The CDR3 has 16 amino acids. V shed 6 bases and J shed 0 bases, with 18 bases lying between them. Germline lookup yields CDR1 MDHEN and CDR2 SYDVKM.